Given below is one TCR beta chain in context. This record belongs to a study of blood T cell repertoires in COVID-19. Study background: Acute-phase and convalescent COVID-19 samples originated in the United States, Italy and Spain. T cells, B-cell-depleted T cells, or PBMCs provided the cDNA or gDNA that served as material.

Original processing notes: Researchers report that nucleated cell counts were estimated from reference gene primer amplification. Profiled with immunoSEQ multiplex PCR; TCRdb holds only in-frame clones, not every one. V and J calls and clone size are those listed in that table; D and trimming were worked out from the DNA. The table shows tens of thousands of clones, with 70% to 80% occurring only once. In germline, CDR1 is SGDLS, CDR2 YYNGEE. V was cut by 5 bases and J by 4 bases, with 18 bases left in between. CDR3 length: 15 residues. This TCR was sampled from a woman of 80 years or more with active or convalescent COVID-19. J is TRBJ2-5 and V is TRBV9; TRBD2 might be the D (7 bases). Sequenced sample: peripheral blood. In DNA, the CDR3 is TGTGCCAGCAGAGGGGGAGGGGACTCGGGAGAGACCCAGTACTTC. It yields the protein CASRGGGDSGETQYF. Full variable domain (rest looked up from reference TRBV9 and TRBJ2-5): DSGVTQTPKHLITATGQRVTLRCSPRSGDLSVYWYQQSLDQGLQFLIQYYNGEERAKGNILERFSAQQFPDLHSELNLSSLELGDSALYFCASRGGGDSGETQYFGPGTRLLVL.